Described below is a single T cell receptor beta chain sequence and its context. Its target is unknown. Known numbers of the T cell clone KT2 were added to PBMC. Fixed numbers of PBMC received varying amounts of KT2 cells. A single-stranded UMI oligo with SP2 sequence was ligated to cDNA 3' ends. An equimolar mix of RC1.1 and RC1.2 primed the beta chain across TRBC1 and TRBC2. One entry per CDR3 protein, called by TCRdb with MiXCR from the UMI-ligation and nested PCR reads. The sample holds 25,000 to 35,000 distinct CDR3 sequences, approximately 7% seen once. The entry originates in a study of quantifying T cell responses using KT2 cells. Study-wide context: TCR alpha and beta constant-region primers primed reverse transcription of RNA. Study-wide points: Very high KT2 spike-in numbers caused saturation in KT2 sequence detection.

The CDR3 covers 13 residues. Germline CDR1 is SGHRS and CDR2 is YFSETQ. V lost 0 bases and J 6 bases, leaving 10 bases between the germline ends. Sequenced: PBMCs spiked with cells of the T cell clone KT2. The chain links TRBV5-1 to TRBJ2-7; possible D gene TRBD1, 6 bases. This sequence originates from a human donor. CDR3 bases: TGCGCCAGCAGCTTGGCTACCAGGGGCGAGCAGTACTTC. It is translated as CASSLATRGEQYF.